The sequence of this T cell receptor beta chain was determined in a study of shared clonotypes between healthy human individuals. The study, taken as a whole, reports: The sampled material consisted only of blood, and tissue repertoires are likely to differ.

The method was immunoSEQ multiplex PCR; TCRdb's version includes in-frame clones alone and lacks a portion of them. The table lists some 1,100,000 clones, more than 75% of them singletons. Turning to this clone: What it recognizes is unknown.

The sequence was obtained from a man in his late teens or twenties in good health. Some clones in this sample may be carry-over from other donors' samples. The sequencing sample was made of memory CD4+ T cells from PBMCs. Subset here: CD45RA-negative fraction.

The CDR3 sequence: CASSEAASQRYNEQFF. CDR3 nucleotide sequence: TGTGCCAGCAGTGAGGCGGCTAGCCAACGTTACAATGAGCAGTTCTTC. This sequence joins TRBV6-1 and TRBJ2-1; tentative D call: TRBD2 (5 bases). The CDR3 has 16 residues. The germline V and J ends were trimmed by 3 bases and 4 bases, with 16 bases remaining between them. Germline V gene lookup returns CDR1 MNHNS and CDR2 SASEGT.